Following are 32 T cell receptor beta chains from one sample sequenced in a study of regulatory T cells in long-lasting Graves disease. As for time point: persistent/refractory GD, antithyroid drugs over 5 years with positive TRAb. After RNA was extracted from PBMCs, the TCR library was made from it. CDR3 regions were amplified by Arm-PCR using iRepertoire HTBI primers to build TCR beta libraries. Via MiXCR, TCRdb re-called the multiplex PCR reads, giving one row per CDR3 protein. The sample has some 420,000 distinct CDR3 sequences, 20% to 25% seen once. Sequencing was performed on peripheral blood mononuclear cells (PBMCs), taken when the disease was refractory, from a patient treated with antithyroid drugs. These receptors all come from a female donor with Graves disease.

This clonotype came up once. The V call is TRBV15, the J call TRBJ2-3; TRBD2 is a possible D gene (5 bases). From germline, CDR1 is LNHNV and CDR2 YYDKDF (reference sequence). The CDR3 is 12 amino acids. V gave up 5 bases and J gave up 5 bases, with 8 bases separating them. This CDR3 reads CATSHEGDTQYF. CDR3 DNA sequence: TGTGCCACCAGCCACGAGGGAGATACGCAGTATTTT. The full variable domain, with the rest looked up from reference TRBV15 and TRBJ2-3, is DAMVIQNPRYQVTQFGKPVTLSCSQTLNHNVMYWYQQKSSQAPKLLFHYYDKDFNNEADTPDNFQSRRPNTSFCFLDIRSPGLGDTAMYLCATSHEGDTQYFGPGTRLTVL.

There are a few counts of this clonotype. V usage is TRBV20-1 and J usage is TRBJ2-2, with D maybe TRBD1 (6 bases). Per germline, CDR1 DFQATT and CDR2 SNEGSKA (reference sequence). V lost 2 bases and J 5 bases, leaving 18 bases between the germline ends. The CDR3 contains 16 residues. CDR3 nucleotide sequence: TGCAGTGCTAGAACTACAGGGAACGTTAGGACCGGGGAGCTGTTTTTT. As protein: CSARTTGNVRTGELFF.

V and J are TRBV9 and TRBJ1-2; 9 bases align to TRBD1. This CDR3 is built from 15 residues. Germline V lookup: CDR1 SGDLS, CDR2 YYNGEE. The V segment lost 3 bases and the J segment 7 bases; nucleotides outside the gene matches: 10. The CDR3 nucleotides are TGTGCCAGCAGCGGACCCGGGACAGGGTCGGTTGGCTACACCTTC. As protein: CASSGPGTGSVGYTF.

The chain has TRBV7-6 and TRBJ2-3, with D possibly matching TRBD1 (5 bases). CDR1 is SGHVS and CDR2 is FNYEAQ in the germline V gene. V was shortened by 1 base and J by 0 bases, with 8 bases between the two germline ends. The CDR3 is 15 residues long. For the CDR3, the DNA is TGTGCCAGCAGCTTAGACCCAGGGAGCACAGATACGCAGTATTTT. This sequence encodes CASSLDPGSTDTQYF.

This CDR3 is CASSLILKNTEAFF. Here the CDR3 DNA reads TGTGCCAGCAGTTTAATCCTAAAGAACACTGAAGCTTTCTTT. The chain employs TRBV12-3 or TRBV12-4 and TRBJ1-1; no firm D call. CDR3 length: 14 amino acids. V was shortened by 2 bases and J by 1 base, with 8 bases between the two germline ends.

This clonotype appeared once. This could be a read error, since a much larger clone is one nucleotide away. The rearrangement links TRBV28 to TRBJ1-4; the D is unclear. Germline assignment: CDR1 MDHEN and CDR2 SYDVKM. The CDR3 runs to 14 residues. The CDR3 sequence: CASSLKPVYEKLSF. In DNA form, the CDR3 reads TGTGCCAGCAGTTTAAAACCGGTCTATGAAAAACTGTCTTTT.

The rearrangement uses TRBV19 and TRBJ1-1; 8 nucleotides match TRBD1. V trimming: 6 bases; J trimming: 6 bases; junction bases outside the gene matches: 12. CDR1 is LNHDA and CDR2 is SQIVND in the germline V gene (reference sequence). The CDR3 totals 15 residues. CDR3 protein: CASSTLTTGAAEAFF. CDR3 in DNA: TGTGCCAGTAGCACACTCACGACAGGGGCGGCTGAAGCTTTCTTT. The entire variable domain, with the rest obtained from reference TRBV19 and TRBJ1-1, is as follows: DGGITQSPKYLFRKEGQNVTLSCEQNLNHDAMYWYRQDPGQGLRLIYYSQIVNDFQKGDIAEGYSVSREKKESFPLTVTSAQKNPTAFYLCASSTLTTGAAEAFFGQGTRLTVV.

In this sample, this clonotype turned up many times. The gene calls are TRBV6-5 and TRBJ1-1; D remains ambiguous. This CDR3 has 13 amino acids. The germline V and J ends were trimmed by 2 bases and 1 base, with 5 bases remaining between them. Germline values: CDR1 MNHEY, CDR2 SVGAGI. The CDR3 is CASSYVANTEAFF. CDR3 nucleotides: TGTGCCAGCAGTTACGTGGCGAACACTGAAGCTTTCTTT.

This clonotype was detected a few times. The chain couples TRBV29-1 to TRBJ1-1; no definite D call. V dropped 6 bases and J dropped 4 bases, with 9 bases sitting between them. Germline lookup yields CDR1 SQVTM and CDR2 ANQGSEA. The CDR3 sequence is 11 residues long. The CDR3 coding sequence is TGCAGCGTGCGGGTTTCCACTGAAGCTTTCTTT. This gives the protein CSVRVSTEAFF. Full variable domain (outside the CDR3, taken from reference TRBV29-1 and TRBJ1-1): SAVISQKPSRDICQRGTSLTIQCQVDSQVTMMFWYRQQPGQSLTLIATANQGSEATYESGFVIDKFPISRPNLTFSTLTVSNMSPEDSSIYLCSVRVSTEAFFGQGTRLTVV.

The V and J genes are TRBV11-2 and TRBJ1-1; 9 positions agree with TRBD1. The V gene end was trimmed by 4 bases and the J gene end by 4 bases; junction bases not matched to a gene: 7. The CDR3 has 15 residues. Germline CDR1 SGHAT, CDR2 FQNNGV. The CDR3 bases are TGTGCCAGCAGCTCGGGGACAGGGTATGGCACTGAAGCTTTCTTT. Protein product: CASSSGTGYGTEAFF.

Worth noting for this clonotype: A single base separates this from a much larger clone, so it may be a read error. The CDR3 loop reads CASSTIPRGGAEKLFF. CDR3 bases: TGTGCCAGCAGTACCATACCACGCGGGGGAGCGGAAAAACTGTTTTTT. J is TRBJ1-4 and V is TRBV6-1; D is perhaps TRBD1 (5 bases). Looked up from germline, CDR1 is MNHNS and CDR2 is SASEGT. Trimming removed 5 bases from V and 8 bases from J, with 21 bases in between. CDR3 length: 16 residues.

This clonotype was observed a handful of times. The rearrangement links TRBV9 to TRBJ1-5, with D maybe TRBD1 (6 bases). The CDR3 contains 12 residues. Trimming took off 7 bases at V and 6 bases at J, with 11 bases between the two ends. Germline CDR1 and CDR2: SGDLS and YYNGEE. Here the CDR3 reads CASGGAVQPQHF. The CDR3 DNA follows: TGTGCCAGCGGGGGGGCGGTTCAGCCCCAGCATTTT.

This clonotype was detected once. At one boundary the junction diverges from the germline segment, which might be a read error. The gene calls are TRBV7-8 and TRBJ2-7; D is undetermined. The CDR3 spans 11 residues. Looked up from germline, CDR1 is SGHVS and CDR2 is FQNEAQ. CDR3 sequence: CASSLAYELYF. CDR3 coding DNA: TGTGCCAGCAGCTTGGCCTACGAGCTGTACTTC.

In its sample, this clonotype was seen many times. The chain recombines TRBV11-2 with TRBJ2-7, with D possibly being TRBD1 (6 bases). Trimming left V 5 bases short and J 7 bases short, with 15 bases between. CDR1 SGHAT and CDR2 FQNNGV come from the germline V gene. The length of the CDR3 is 13 residues. In nucleotides, the CDR3 is TGTGCCAGCAGCCCAGGGACATCGCGGGAGCAGTACTTC. Translating gives CASSPGTSREQYF.

The chain employs TRBV30 and TRBJ2-5, with unresolved D. Trimming removed 1 base from V and 2 bases from J, with 14 bases in between. CDR3 length: 15 residues. CDR1 is GTSNPN and CDR2 is SVGIG in the germline V gene (reference sequence). The CDR3 nucleotides read TGTGCCTGGAGTGGTGGATACCGTGAGCAAGAGACCCAGTACTTC. This translates into CAWSGGYREQETQYF.

This clonotype has at least ten counts. This chain uses TRBV2 with TRBJ1-3, with D maybe TRBD1 (5 bases). Germline CDR1 reads SNHLY; CDR2 reads FYNNEI. The V end lost 4 bases, the J end lost 9 bases, and 10 bases lay between the germline ends. The CDR3 covers 12 residues. Written as DNA, the CDR3 is TGTGCCAGCAGTGTCACAGGCGTCACCATATATTTT. As protein: CASSVTGVTIYF. Complete variable domain (other parts from reference TRBV2 and TRBJ1-3): EPEVTQTPSHQVTQMGQEVILRCVPISNHLYFYWYRQILGQKVEFLVSFYNNEISEKSEIFDDQFSVERPDGSNFTLKIRSTKLEDSAMYFCASSVTGVTIYFGEGSWLTVV.

This clonotype showed up just a few times. CDR3 loop: CASSLRGPLSGNTIYF. CDR3 in DNA: TGTGCCAGCAGTTTAAGGGGGCCACTCTCTGGAAACACCATATATTTT. The chain couples TRBV27 to TRBJ1-3; 7 nucleotides line up with TRBD1. J gave up 0 bases and V 2 bases, and 4 bases lay outside the gene matches. Germline V gene sequence: CDR1 MNHEY, CDR2 SMNVEV (reference sequence). The CDR3 extends over 16 amino acids.

The V gene is TRBV12-3 or TRBV12-4, the J gene TRBJ1-1; D might be TRBD1 (5 bases). The V gene lost 0 bases and the J gene lost 1 base, with 9 bases spanning the gap. The CDR3 is made up of 15 amino acids. CDR3 DNA sequence: TGTGCCAGCAGTTTAGCGGGCCAGGGGAACACTGAAGCTTTCTTT. It codes for CASSLAGQGNTEAFF.

This clonotype was counted between two and nine times. The chain joins TRBV30 to TRBJ2-7; the D gene is possibly TRBD2 (7 bases). Germline-derived CDR1 and CDR2 are GTSNPN and SVGIG (reference sequence). Trimming left V 2 bases short and J 5 bases short, with 10 bases between. This CDR3 spans 12 amino acids. CDR3: CAWSRGADEQYF. The CDR3 coding sequence is TGTGCCTGGAGTCGGGGGGCGGACGAGCAGTACTTC.

This clonotype was found many times. The chain has TRBV28 and TRBJ2-2; D remains ambiguous. CDR1 is MDHEN and CDR2 is SYDVKM in the germline V gene. The CDR3 spans 13 residues. V lost 6 bases and J lost 5, with 10 bases in between. The CDR3 DNA is TGTGCCAGCAGCCCAACAGAGACCGGGGAGCTGTTTTTT. It codes for CASSPTETGELFF. Full variable domain (outside the CDR3, taken from reference TRBV28 and TRBJ2-2): DVKVTQSSRYLVKRTGEKVFLECVQDMDHENMFWYRQDPGLGLRLIYFSYDVKMKEKGDIPEGYSVSREKKERFSLILESASTNQTSMYLCASSPTETGELFFGEGSRLTVL.

The chain joins TRBV29-1 to TRBJ2-3; D is unclear. Trimming removed 0 bases at V and 5 bases at J, with 9 bases between. The germline CDR1 and CDR2 sequences are SQVTM and ANQGSEA. CDR3 size: 13 residues. The CDR3 DNA reads TGCAGCGTTGAAGATGACGGAGAAGATACGCAGTATTTT. It translates to CSVEDDGEDTQYF.

There are many counts of this clonotype. J is TRBJ2-5 and V is TRBV2; D gene unclear. Germline V lookup: CDR1 SNHLY, CDR2 FYNNEI. CDR3 size: 13 residues. Deletions cut 6 bases from V and 2 bases from J, with 10 bases between. In DNA, the CDR3 is TGTGCCAGCAGCTTACAGCCTCAAGAGACCCAGTACTTC. This translates into CASSLQPQETQYF.

This chain connects TRBV29-1 to TRBJ1-4; no definite D call. This CDR3 is built from 13 residues. V lost 2 bases to trimming and J lost 7 bases, with 11 bases between them. Germline-derived CDR1 and CDR2 are SQVTM and ANQGSEA. The CDR3, as DNA: TGCAGCGTTGAATCAACCGTAGGTGAAAAACTGTTTTTT. Amino acid sequence: CSVESTVGEKLFF.

This clonotype was observed a handful of times. The chain uses TRBV12-3 or TRBV12-4 and TRBJ1-1; tentative D call: TRBD1 (5 bases). The CDR3 runs 20 residues. The germline V and J ends were trimmed by 4 bases and 1 base, with 28 bases remaining between them. The CDR3 sequence is CASSSKGTPNEKESNTEAFF. CDR3 DNA: TGTGCCAGCAGTTCCAAGGGGACGCCTAATGAGAAGGAGTCGAACACTGAAGCTTTCTTT.

This rearrangement joins TRBV6-1 to TRBJ2-1, with D unclear. Germline assignment: CDR1 MNHNS and CDR2 SASEGT. With 3 bases removed from V and 0 bases from J, the gap between germline ends came to 12 bases. This CDR3 has 16 amino acids. CDR3 DNA sequence: TGTGCCAGCAGTGAGTCATGGCGAAGCTCCTACAATGAGCAGTTCTTC. Translation gives CASSESWRSSYNEQFF.

This clonotype has only a few counts. The chain has TRBV7-9 and TRBJ1-6; D is ambiguous. The germline gives CDR1 SEHNR, CDR2 FQNEAQ (reference sequence). V was cut by 5 bases and J by 7 bases, with 9 bases left in between. CDR3 length equals 13 residues. CDR3 in DNA: TGTGCCAGCAGCCCCGGGGTAAATTCACCCCTCCACTTT. Its translation: CASSPGVNSPLHF.

The rearrangement uses TRBV20-1 and TRBJ1-1; a weak D match, TRBD1 (5 bases). The CDR3 extends over 14 amino acids. Germline lookup yields CDR1 DFQATT and CDR2 SNEGSKA (reference sequence). The V and J ends lost 6 bases and 4 bases respectively, with 18 bases between them. The CDR3: CSANPGRGSTEAFF. In nucleotides, the CDR3 is TGCAGTGCCAATCCCGGCCGGGGGAGCACTGAAGCTTTCTTT.

In its sample, this clonotype was seen a few times. CDR3: CASSIDLTVTYYGYTF. The CDR3 nucleotides read TGTGCCAGTAGTATAGATCTGACGGTCACCTACTATGGCTACACCTTC. The chain has TRBV19 and TRBJ1-2, with D hard to call. The V end lost 0 bases, the J end lost 3 bases, and 14 bases lay between the germline ends. Germline CDR1 and CDR2: LNHDA and SQIVND (reference sequence). The CDR3 is 16 amino acids.

This clonotype was observed at least ten times. The chain employs TRBV24-1 and TRBJ2-5; D gene unclear. V shed 3 bases and J shed 1 base, with 2 bases lying between them. Germline CDR1 is KGHDR and CDR2 is SFDVKD. CDR3 length: 12 residues. The CDR3 loop reads CATSDAQETQYF. In DNA, the CDR3 is TGTGCCACCAGTGATGCCCAAGAGACCCAGTACTTC.

This clonotype was seen a few times. V is TRBV2 and J is TRBJ1-5; D is undetermined. The germline gives CDR1 SNHLY, CDR2 FYNNEI. This CDR3 comprises 14 residues. Trimming removed 10 bases at V and 6 bases at J, with 19 bases between. CDR3 protein: CAISDRVDFQPQHF. In DNA, the CDR3 is TGTGCCATCTCGGACCGGGTCGATTTTCAGCCCCAGCATTTT.

The table lists this clonotype with many counts. The chain is built from TRBV24-1 and TRBJ2-2; D not certain. Germline V lookup: CDR1 KGHDR, CDR2 SFDVKD. V was shortened by 9 bases and J by 0 bases, with 7 bases between the two germline ends. The CDR3 has 13 residues. This chain's CDR3 is CATRHPNTGELFF. The CDR3 bases are TGTGCCACCCGACACCCGAACACCGGGGAGCTGTTTTTT.

This clonotype was seen a few times. Here the CDR3 DNA reads TGTGCCAGCAGCTTAGGCGTTTATAGGGGAAACACCGGGGAGCTGTTTTTT. Translation: CASSLGVYRGNTGELFF. The chain has TRBV11-2 and TRBJ2-2; tentative D call: TRBD1 (5 bases). Trimming took 1 base from V and 2 from J, leaving 14 bases between them. Germline lookup yields CDR1 SGHAT and CDR2 FQNNGV. This CDR3 has 17 residues.